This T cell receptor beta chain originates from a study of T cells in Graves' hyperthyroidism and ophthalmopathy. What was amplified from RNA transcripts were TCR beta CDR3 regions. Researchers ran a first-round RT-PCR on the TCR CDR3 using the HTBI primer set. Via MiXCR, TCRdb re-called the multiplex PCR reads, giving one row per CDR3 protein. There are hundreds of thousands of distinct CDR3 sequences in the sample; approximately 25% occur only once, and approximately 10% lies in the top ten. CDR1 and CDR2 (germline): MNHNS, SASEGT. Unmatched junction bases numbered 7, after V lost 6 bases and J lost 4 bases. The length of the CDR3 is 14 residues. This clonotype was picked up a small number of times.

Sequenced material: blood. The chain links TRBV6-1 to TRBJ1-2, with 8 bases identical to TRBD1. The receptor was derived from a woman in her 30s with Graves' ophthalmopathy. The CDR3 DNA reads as TGTGCCAGCAGCAAACCTGGACAGGGCTATGGCTACACCTTC. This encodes CASSKPGQGYGYTF.